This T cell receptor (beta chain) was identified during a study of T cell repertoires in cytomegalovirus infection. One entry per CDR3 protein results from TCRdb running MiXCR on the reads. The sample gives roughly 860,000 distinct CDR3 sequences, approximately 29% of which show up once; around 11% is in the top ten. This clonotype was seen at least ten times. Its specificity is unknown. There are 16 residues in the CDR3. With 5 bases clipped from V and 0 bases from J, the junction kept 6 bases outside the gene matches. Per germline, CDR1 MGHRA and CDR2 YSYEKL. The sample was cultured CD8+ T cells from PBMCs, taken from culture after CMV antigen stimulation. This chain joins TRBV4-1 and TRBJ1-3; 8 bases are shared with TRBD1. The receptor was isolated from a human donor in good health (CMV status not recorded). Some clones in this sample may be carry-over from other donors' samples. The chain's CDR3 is CASSTRTGRSGNTIYF. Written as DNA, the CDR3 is TGCGCCAGCAGCACCCGGACAGGGCGCTCTGGAAACACCATATATTTT.